These 2 T cell receptor beta chains share one sample of origin, sequenced in a study of T cells after yellow fever vaccination. TCRdb redid the calling of the 5' RACE reads with MiXCR, one entry per CDR3 protein. The table includes roughly 160,000 distinct CDR3 sequences, approximately 6.7% detected once. The sequencing used CD4+ T cells sorted from PBMCs, collected 4 to 5 days after the first yellow fever vaccination. The receptors originated from a man aged 18-30 years who received the YFV17D yellow fever vaccine.

This clonotype was detected many times. The chain uses TRBV5-1 and TRBJ2-3; D is perhaps TRBD2 (6 bases). Germline assignment: CDR1 SGHRS and CDR2 YFSETQ. Trimming removed 4 bases at V and 0 bases at J, with 15 bases between. The CDR3 is 16 amino acids. In nucleotides, the CDR3 is TGCGCCAGCAGCGGAGGGACTTTTACTAGCACAGATACGCAGTATTTT. Protein: CASSGGTFTSTDTQYF.

This clonotype showed up just a few times. The CDR3 DNA sequence: TGTGCCACCAGTGCAGGCCTTGGAAATTGGGAAGAGCAGTACTTC. Translating gives CATSAGLGNWEEQYF. The chain carries TRBV15 and TRBJ2-7; D unresolved. This CDR3 has 15 amino acids. With 6 bases removed from V and 7 bases from J, the gap between germline ends came to 22 bases. Germline-derived CDR1 and CDR2 are LNHNV and YYDKDF (reference sequence). The variable domain in full, with the rest retrieved from reference TRBV15 and TRBJ2-7, is DAMVIQNPRYQVTQFGKPVTLSCSQTLNHNVMYWYQQKSSQAPKLLFHYYDKDFNNEADTPDNFQSRRPNTSFCFLDIRSPGLGDTAMYLCATSAGLGNWEEQYFGPGTRLTVT.